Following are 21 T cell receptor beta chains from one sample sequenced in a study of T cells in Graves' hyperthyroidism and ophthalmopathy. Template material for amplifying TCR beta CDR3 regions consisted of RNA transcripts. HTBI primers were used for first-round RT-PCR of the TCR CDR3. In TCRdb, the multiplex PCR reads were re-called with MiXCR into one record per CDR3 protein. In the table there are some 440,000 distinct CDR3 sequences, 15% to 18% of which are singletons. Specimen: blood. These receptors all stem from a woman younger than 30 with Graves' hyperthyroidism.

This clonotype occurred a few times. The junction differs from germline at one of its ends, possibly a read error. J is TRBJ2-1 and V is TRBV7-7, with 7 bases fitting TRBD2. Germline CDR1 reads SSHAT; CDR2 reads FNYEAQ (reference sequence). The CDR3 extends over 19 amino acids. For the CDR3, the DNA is TGTGCTAGCAGCTTTCTTACTACAGGTCCCGGGACTAACTACAATGAGCAGTTCTTC. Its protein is CASSFLTTGPGTNYNEQFF.

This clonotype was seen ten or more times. This CDR3 reads CAWWGMTSGGRDSYNEQFF. CDR3 coding DNA: TGTGCCTGGTGGGGGATGACTAGCGGGGGTCGCGACTCCTACAATGAGCAGTTCTTC. The chain couples TRBV30 to TRBJ2-1, with 12 bases lining up with TRBD2. V shed 5 bases and J 0 bases; nucleotides not matched to a gene: 14. The CDR3 has 19 amino acids. The V gene's germline CDR1 is GTSNPN and CDR2 SVGIG (reference sequence).

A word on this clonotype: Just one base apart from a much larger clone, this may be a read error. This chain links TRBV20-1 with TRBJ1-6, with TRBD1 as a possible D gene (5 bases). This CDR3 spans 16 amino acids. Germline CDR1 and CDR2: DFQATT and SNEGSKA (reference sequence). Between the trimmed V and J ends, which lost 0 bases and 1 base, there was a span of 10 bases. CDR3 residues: CSARDKGKSYNSPLHF. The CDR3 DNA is TGCAGTGCTAGAGATAAGGGGAAATCCTATAATTCACCCCTCCACTTT.

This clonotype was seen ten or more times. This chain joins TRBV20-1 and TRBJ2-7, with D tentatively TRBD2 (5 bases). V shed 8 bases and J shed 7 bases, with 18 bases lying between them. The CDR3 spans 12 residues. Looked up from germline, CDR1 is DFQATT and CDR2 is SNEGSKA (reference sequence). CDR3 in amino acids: CSMRVEATEQYF. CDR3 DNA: TGCAGTATGAGGGTGGAGGCTACGGAGCAGTACTTC.

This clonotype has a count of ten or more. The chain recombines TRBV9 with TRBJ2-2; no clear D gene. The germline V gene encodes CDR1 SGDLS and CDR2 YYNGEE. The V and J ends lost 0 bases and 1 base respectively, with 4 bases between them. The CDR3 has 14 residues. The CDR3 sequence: CASSVGGNTGELFF. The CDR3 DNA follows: TGTGCCAGCAGCGTAGGGGGGAACACCGGGGAGCTGTTTTTT.

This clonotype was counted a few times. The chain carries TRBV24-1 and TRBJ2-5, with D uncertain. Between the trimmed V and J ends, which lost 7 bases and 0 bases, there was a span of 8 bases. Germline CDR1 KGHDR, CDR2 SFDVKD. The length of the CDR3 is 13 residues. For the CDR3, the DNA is TGTGCCACCAGGGCGGAAAACCAAGAGACCCAGTACTTC. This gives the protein CATRAENQETQYF.

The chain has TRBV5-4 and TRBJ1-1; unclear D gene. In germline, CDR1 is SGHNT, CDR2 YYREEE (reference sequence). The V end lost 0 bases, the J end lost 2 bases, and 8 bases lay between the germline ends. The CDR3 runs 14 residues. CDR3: CASSLAMENTEAFF. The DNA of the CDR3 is TGTGCCAGCAGCTTGGCCATGGAAAACACTGAAGCTTTCTTT.

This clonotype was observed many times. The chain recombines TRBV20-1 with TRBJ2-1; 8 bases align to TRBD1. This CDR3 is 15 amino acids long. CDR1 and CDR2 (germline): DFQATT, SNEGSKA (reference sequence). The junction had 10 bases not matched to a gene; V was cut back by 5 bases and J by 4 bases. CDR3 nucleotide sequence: TGCAGTGCTCCGACAGGGGCCGGGCCTTACAATGAGCAGTTCTTC. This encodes CSAPTGAGPYNEQFF.

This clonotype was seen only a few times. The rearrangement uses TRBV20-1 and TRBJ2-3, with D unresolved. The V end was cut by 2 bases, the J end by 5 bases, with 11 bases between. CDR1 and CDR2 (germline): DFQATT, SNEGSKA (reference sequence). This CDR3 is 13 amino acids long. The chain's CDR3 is CSARPTGIDTQYF. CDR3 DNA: TGCAGTGCTAGACCGACTGGAATAGATACGCAGTATTTT.

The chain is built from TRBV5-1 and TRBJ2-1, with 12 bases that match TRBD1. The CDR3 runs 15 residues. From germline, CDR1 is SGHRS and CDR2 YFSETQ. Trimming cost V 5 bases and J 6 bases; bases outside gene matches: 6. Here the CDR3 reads CASRPGQGASNEQFF. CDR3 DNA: TGCGCCAGCAGACCGGGACAGGGGGCTTCCAATGAGCAGTTCTTC.

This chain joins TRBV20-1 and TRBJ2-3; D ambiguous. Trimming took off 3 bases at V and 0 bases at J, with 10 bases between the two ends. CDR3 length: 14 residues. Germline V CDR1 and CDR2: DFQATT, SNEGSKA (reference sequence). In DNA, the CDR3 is TGCAGTGCTAGGTCCCCATATAGCACAGATACGCAGTATTTT. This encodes CSARSPYSTDTQYF.

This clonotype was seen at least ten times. In nucleotides, the CDR3 is TGTGCCAGCAGTGAGGACAGGACTGCTGAAGCTTTCTTT. Translated, it gives CASSEDRTAEAFF. The chain uses TRBV6-4 and TRBJ1-1; TRBD1 matches 7 bases. Germline loops: CDR1 MRHNA, CDR2 SNTAGT. The CDR3 length is 13 residues. V trimming: 3 bases; J trimming: 6 bases; junction bases outside the gene matches: 4.

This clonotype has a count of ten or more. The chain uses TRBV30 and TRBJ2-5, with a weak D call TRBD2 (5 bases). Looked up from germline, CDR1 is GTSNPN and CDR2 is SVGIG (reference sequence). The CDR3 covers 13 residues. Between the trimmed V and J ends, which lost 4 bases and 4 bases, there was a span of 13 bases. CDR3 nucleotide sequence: TGTGCCTGGACCGGGGTTGCCGCAGAGACCCAGTACTTC. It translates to CAWTGVAAETQYF.

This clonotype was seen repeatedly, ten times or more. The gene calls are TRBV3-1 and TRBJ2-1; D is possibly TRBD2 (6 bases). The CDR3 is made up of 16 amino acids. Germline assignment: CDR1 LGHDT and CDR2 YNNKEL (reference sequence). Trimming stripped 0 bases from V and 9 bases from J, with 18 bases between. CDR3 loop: CASSQDLRLAMGEQFF. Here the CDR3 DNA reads TGTGCCAGCAGCCAAGATTTGCGGCTAGCGATGGGTGAGCAGTTCTTC.

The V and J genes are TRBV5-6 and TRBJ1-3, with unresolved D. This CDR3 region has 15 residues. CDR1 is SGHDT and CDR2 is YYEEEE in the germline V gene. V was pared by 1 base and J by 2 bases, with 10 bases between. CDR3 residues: CASSLSGLAGNTIYF. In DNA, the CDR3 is TGTGCCAGCAGCTTGAGCGGCCTTGCTGGAAACACCATATATTTT. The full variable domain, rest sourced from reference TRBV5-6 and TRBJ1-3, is DAGVTQSPTHLIKTRGQQVTLRCSPKSGHDTVSWYQQALGQGPQFIFQYYEEEERQRGNFPDRFSGHQFPNYSSELNVNALLLGDSALYLCASSLSGLAGNTIYFGEGSWLTVV.

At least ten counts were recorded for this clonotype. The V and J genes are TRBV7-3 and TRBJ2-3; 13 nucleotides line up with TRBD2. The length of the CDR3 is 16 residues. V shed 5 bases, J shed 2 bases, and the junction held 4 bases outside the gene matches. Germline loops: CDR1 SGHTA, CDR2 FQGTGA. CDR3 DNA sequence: TGTGCCAGCAGCCCTGGGACTAGCGGGAACACAGATACGCAGTATTTT. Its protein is CASSPGTSGNTDTQYF.

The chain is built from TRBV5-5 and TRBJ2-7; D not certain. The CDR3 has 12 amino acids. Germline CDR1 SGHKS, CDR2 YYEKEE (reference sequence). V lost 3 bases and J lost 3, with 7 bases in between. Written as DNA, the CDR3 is TGTGCCAGCAGCTCCGAGAACTACGAGCAGTACTTC. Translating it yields CASSSENYEQYF.

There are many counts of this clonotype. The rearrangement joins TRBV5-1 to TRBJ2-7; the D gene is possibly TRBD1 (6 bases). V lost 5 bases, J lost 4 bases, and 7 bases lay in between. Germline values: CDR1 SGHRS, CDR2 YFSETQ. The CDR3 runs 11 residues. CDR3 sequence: CASRQGYEQYF. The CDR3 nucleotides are TGCGCCAGCAGGCAGGGGTACGAGCAGTACTTC. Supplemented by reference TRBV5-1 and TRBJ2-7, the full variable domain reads KAGVTQTPRYLIKTRGQQVTLSCSPISGHRSVSWYQQTPGQGLQFLFEYFSETQRNKGNFPGRFSGRQFSNSRSEMNVSTLELGDSALYLCASRQGYEQYFGPGTRLTVT.

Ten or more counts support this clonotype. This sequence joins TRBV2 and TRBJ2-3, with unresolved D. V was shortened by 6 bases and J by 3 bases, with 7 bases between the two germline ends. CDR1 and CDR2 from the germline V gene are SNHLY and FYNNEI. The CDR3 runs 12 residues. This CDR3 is CASSALTDTQYF. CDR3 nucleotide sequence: TGTGCCAGCAGCGCCCTGACAGATACGCAGTATTTT.

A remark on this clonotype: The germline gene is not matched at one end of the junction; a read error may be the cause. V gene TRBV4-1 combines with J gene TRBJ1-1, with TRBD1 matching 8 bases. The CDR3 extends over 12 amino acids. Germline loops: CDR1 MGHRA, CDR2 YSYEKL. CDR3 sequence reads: CASRQGATVAFF. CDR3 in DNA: TGCGCCAGCAGGCAGGGGGCCACTGTAGCTTTCTTT.

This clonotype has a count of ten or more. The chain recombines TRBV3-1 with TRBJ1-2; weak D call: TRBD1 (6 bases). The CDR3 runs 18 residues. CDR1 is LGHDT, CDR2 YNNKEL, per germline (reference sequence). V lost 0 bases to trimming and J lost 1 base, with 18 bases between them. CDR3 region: CASSQEVTTGHLNYGYTF. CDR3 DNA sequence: TGTGCCAGCAGCCAAGAGGTAACTACGGGACACCTTAACTATGGCTACACCTTC.